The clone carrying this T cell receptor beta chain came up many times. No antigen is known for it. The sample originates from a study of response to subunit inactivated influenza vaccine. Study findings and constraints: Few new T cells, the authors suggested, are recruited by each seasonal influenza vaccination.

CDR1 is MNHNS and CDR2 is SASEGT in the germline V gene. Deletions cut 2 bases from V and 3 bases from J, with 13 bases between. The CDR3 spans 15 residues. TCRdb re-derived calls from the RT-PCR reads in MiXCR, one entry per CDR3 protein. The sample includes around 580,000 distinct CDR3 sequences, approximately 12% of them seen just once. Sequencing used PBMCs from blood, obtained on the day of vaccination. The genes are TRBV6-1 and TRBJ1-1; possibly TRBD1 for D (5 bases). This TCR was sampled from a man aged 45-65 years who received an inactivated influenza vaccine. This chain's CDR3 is CASSENLRVYTEAFF. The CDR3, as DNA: TGTGCCAGCAGTGAAAATCTCAGGGTTTACACTGAAGCTTTCTTT.